The text below deals with one TCR beta chain. Antigen: not known. These data come from a study of cytomegalovirus exposure and HLA in healthy donors. Study information: Unique TCRs numbering some 77 million, obtained from HLA-typed donors, made up an early data release. General study points: The authors assumed roughly uniform sequencing depth across donors for presence/absence analyses. Through in vitro validation, three CMV-associated chains were shown to be specific for CMV antigens.

The CDR3 runs to 13 residues. From germline, CDR1 is SGHAT and CDR2 FQNNGV. V gave up 3 bases and J gave up 5 bases; unmatched junction bases: 1. The PCR used 60 Vbeta and 13 Jbeta primers. Produced via immunoSEQ multiplex PCR; TCRdb's table is partial and in-frame only. The profile shows over 100,000 clones, over 65% of them singletons. The rearrangement links TRBV11-2 to TRBJ2-3; 8 nucleotides agree with TRBD2. Sequencing used PBMCs. This clonotype was sampled from a female donor in good health and CMV-seropositive. The CDR3 sequence is CASSFGTRDTQYF. Written as DNA, the CDR3 is TGTGCCAGCAGCTTTGGGACTAGAGATACGCAGTATTTT.